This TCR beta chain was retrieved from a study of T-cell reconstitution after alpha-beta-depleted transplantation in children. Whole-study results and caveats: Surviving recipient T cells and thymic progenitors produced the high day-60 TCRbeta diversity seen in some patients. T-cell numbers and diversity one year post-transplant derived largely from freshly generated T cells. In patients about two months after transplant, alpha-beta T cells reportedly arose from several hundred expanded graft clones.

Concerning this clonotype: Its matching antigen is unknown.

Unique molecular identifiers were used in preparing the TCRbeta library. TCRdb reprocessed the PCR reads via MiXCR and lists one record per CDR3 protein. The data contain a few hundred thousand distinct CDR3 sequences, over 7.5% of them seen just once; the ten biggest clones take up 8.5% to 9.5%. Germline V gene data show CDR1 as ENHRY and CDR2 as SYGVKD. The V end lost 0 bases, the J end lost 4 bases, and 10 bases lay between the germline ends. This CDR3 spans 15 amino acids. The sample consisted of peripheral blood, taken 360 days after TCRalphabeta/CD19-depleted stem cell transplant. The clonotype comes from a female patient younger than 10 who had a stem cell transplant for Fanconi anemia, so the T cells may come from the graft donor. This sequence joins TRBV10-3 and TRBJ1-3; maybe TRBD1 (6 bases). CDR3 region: CAISESWTAGNTIYF. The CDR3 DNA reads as TGTGCCATCAGTGAGTCGTGGACAGCCGGAAACACCATATATTTT.